In this sample, the clone carrying this T cell receptor beta chain turned up a few times. The sample originates from a study of human T cells and chemical hapten exposure. Authors' analysis steps: A typical sample had roughly 96,000 TCRs, with 23,224 to 690,600 overall. TCRdb re-derived calls from the RACE reads in MiXCR, one entry per CDR3 protein. The authors' filters were not applied to this entry. This sample carries approximately 370,000 distinct CDR3 sequences, roughly 6% of them seen once, and the ten largest clones take around 8%. Time point denoted: pre-sensitization, week 0. Indicated treatment: therapeutic diphenylcyclopropenone sensitization with weekly scalp DPC. Germline V lookup: CDR1 SEHNR, CDR2 FQNEAQ (reference sequence). With 6 bases removed from V and 1 base from J, the gap between germline ends came to 10 bases. This CDR3 is built from 14 residues.

The sequence was obtained from a woman between 18 and 29 years old with alopecia areata. Some clones in this sample may be carry-over from other donors' samples. The gene calls are TRBV7-9 and TRBJ1-3; D unclear. The material sequenced was whole blood, taken in connection with sensitization to the hapten diphenylcyclopropenone (DPC). CDR3 sequence: CASSKAGSGNTIYF. The CDR3 coding sequence is TGTGCCAGCAGTAAGGCGGGTTCTGGAAACACCATATATTTT. Using reference TRBV7-9 and TRBJ1-3 for the parts outside the CDR3, the full variable domain is DTGVSQNPRHKITKRGQNVTFRCDPISEHNRLYWYRQTLGQGPEFLTYFQNEAQLEKSRLLSDRFSAERPKGSFSTLEIQRTEQGDSAMYLCASSKAGSGNTIYFGEGSWLTVV.